This TCR beta chain was sequenced for a study of pediatric ulcerative colitis. Study-wide points: Ulcerative colitis patients shared more blood-rectal clones than controls.

Concerning this clone itself: The target antigen is unknown.

CDR3 length equals 16 residues. Germline-derived CDR1 and CDR2 are MNHEY and SVGAGI. With 1 base removed from V and 3 bases from J, the gap between germline ends came to 15 bases. The data were produced by immunoSEQ multiplex PCR, yet TCRdb's version contains in-frame clones alone and is incomplete. The sample has around 61,000 clones; about 86% are singletons. Sequencing was done on a sample of blood. The sequence was collected from a boy between 10 and 17 years old with severe ulcerative colitis. The genes are TRBV6-5 and TRBJ1-2; D ambiguous. CDR3 nucleotide sequence: TGTGCCAGCAGTTACTTCGGGGAGATTGGTTACTATGGCTACACCTTC. Protein sequence: CASSYFGEIGYYGYTF.